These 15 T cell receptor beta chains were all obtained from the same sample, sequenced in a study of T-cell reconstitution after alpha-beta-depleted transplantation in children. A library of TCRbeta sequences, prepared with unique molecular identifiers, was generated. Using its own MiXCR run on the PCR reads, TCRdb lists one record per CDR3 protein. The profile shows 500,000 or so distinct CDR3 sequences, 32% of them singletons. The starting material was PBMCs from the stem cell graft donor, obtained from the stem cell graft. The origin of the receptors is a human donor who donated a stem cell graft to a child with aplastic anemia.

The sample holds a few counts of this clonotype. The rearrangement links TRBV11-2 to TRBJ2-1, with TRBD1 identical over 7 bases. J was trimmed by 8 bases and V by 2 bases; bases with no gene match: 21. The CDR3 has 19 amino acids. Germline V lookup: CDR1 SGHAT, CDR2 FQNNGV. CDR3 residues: CASSLLLGAQDRFFYEQFF. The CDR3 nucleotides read TGTGCCAGCAGCTTACTGCTGGGTGCCCAGGACAGGTTTTTTTATGAGCAGTTCTTC.

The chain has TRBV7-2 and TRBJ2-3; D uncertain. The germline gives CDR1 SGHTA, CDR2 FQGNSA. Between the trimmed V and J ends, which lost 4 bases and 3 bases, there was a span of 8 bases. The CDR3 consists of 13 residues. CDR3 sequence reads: CASSSRQTDTQYF. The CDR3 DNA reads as TGTGCCAGCAGCTCACGGCAGACAGATACGCAGTATTTT.

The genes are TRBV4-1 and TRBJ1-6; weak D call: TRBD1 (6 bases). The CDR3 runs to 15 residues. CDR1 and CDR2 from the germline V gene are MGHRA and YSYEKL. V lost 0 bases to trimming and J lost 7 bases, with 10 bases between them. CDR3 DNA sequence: TGCGCCAGCAGCCAAGAGGGGGCAGTGAATTCACCCCTCCACTTT. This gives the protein CASSQEGAVNSPLHF.

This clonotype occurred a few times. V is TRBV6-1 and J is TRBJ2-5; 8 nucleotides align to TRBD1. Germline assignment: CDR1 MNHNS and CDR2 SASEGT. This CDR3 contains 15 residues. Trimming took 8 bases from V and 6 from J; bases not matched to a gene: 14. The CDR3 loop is CASGEIDRGPKTQYF. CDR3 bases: TGTGCCAGCGGAGAAATAGACAGGGGACCTAAGACCCAGTACTTC.

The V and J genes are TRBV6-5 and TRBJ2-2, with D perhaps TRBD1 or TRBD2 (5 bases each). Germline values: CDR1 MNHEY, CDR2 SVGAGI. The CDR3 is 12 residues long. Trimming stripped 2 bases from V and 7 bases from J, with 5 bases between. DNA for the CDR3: TGTGCCAGCAGTTACGGGGGCGGGGAGCTGTTTTTT. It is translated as CASSYGGGELFF.

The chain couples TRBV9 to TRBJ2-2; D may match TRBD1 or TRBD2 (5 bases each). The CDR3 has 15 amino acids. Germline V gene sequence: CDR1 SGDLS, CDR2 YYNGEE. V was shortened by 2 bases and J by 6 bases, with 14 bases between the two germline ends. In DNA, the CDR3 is TGTGCCAGCAGCGTTGACCCAGGGACGGCCGGGGAGCTGTTTTTT. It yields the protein CASSVDPGTAGELFF.

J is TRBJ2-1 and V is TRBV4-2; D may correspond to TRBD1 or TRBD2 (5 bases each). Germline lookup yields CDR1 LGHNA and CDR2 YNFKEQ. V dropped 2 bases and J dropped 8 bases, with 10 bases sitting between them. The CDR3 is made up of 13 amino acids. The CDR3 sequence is CASSQFRGDEQFF. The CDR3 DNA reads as TGTGCCAGCAGCCAATTTCGGGGCGATGAGCAGTTCTTC.

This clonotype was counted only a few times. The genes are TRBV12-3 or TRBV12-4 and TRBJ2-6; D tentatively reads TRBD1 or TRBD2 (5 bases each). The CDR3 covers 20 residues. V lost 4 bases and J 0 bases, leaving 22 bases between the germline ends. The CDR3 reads CASSSTKHSGPFSGANVLTF. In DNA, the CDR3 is TGTGCCAGCAGTTCGACGAAACATTCGGGACCCTTCTCTGGGGCCAACGTCCTGACTTTC.

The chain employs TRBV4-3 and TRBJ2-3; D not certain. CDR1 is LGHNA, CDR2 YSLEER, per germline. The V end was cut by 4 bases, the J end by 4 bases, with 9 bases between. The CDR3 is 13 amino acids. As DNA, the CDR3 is TGCGCCAGCAGCCCCAGCCAGGCAGATACGCAGTATTTT. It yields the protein CASSPSQADTQYF.

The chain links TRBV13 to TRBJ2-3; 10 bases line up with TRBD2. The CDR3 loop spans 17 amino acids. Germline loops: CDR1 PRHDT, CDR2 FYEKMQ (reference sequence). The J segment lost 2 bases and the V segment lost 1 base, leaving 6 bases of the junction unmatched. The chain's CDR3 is CASSLVQREGHTDTQYF. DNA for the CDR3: TGTGCCAGCAGCTTAGTTCAGCGGGAGGGCCACACAGATACGCAGTATTTT. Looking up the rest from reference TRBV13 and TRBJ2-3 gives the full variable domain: AAGVIQSPRHLIKEKRETATLKCYPIPRHDTVYWYQQGPGQDPQFLISFYEKMQSDKGSIPDRFSAQQFSDYHSELNMSSLELGDSALYFCASSLVQREGHTDTQYFGPGTRLTVL.

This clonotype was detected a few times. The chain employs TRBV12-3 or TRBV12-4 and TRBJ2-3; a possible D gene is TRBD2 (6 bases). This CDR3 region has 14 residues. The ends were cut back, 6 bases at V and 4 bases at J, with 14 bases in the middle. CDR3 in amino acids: CASSPKEGPDTQYF. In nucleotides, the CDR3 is TGTGCCAGCAGCCCAAAGGAGGGCCCAGATACGCAGTATTTT.

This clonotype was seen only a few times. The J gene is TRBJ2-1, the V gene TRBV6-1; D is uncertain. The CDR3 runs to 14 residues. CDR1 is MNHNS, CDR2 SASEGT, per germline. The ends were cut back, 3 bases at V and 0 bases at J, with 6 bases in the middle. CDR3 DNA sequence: TGTGCCAGCAGTGAGTGGGGCTCCTACAATGAGCAGTTCTTC. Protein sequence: CASSEWGSYNEQFF.

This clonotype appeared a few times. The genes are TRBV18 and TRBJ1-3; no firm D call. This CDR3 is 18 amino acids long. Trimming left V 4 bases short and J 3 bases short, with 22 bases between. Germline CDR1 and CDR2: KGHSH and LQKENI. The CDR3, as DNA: TGTGCCAGCTCACGAATGGAGCGAGCCTCGGGAGGTGGAAACACCATATATTTT. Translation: CASSRMERASGGGNTIYF.

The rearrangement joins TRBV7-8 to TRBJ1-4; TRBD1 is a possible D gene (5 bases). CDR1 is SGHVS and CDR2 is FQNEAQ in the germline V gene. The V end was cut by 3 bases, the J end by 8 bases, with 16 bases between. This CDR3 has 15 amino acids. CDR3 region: CASSLEGTSGEKLFF. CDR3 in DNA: TGTGCCAGCAGCTTGGAGGGGACCTCGGGGGAAAAACTGTTTTTT.

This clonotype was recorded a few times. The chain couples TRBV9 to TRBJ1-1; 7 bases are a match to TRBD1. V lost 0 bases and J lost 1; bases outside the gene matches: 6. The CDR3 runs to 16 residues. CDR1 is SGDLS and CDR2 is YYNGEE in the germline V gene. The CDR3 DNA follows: TGTGCCAGCAGCGTAGGGTCGACAGGGAAGAACACTGAAGCTTTCTTT. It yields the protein CASSVGSTGKNTEAFF.